The 7 T cell receptor beta chains below were found in one sample sequenced in a study of metastatic and nonmetastatic thyroid tumors. With MiXCR, TCRdb reprocessed the PCR reads. Seen here are roughly 59,000 clones, roughly 15% observed once, and the top ten hold around 9%. Every patient underwent thyroid surgery untreated. The sample comprised blood. Every receptor here comes from a male donor with papillary thyroid cancer or a benign thyroid nodule (not recorded which). Some clones in this sample may be carry-over from other donors' samples.

This clone was detected only a few times. The chain recombines TRBV7-6 with TRBJ2-7; a possible D gene is TRBD1 (6 bases). V lost 9 bases to trimming and J lost 2 bases, with 11 bases between them. This CDR3 comprises 12 residues. Germline CDR1 and CDR2: SGHVS and FNYEAQ. CDR3 region: CASRGSTYEQYF. The CDR3 coding sequence is TGTGCCAGTAGGGGGTCAACCTACGAGCAGTACTTC.

This clone was seen many times. The chain has TRBV6-2 or TRBV6-3 and TRBJ2-5, with TRBD1 as a possible D gene (6 bases). In germline, CDR1 is MNHEY, CDR2 SVGEGT. V lost 6 bases and J lost 5, with 19 bases in between. The CDR3 is made up of 15 amino acids. CDR3 protein: CASRMNLQGFETQYF. CDR3 nucleotide sequence: TGTGCCAGCAGGATGAACCTACAGGGTTTTGAGACCCAGTACTTC.

There are many counts of this clone. This may be a read error, as it is one base from a much larger clone. Other DNA sequences in the same sample also yield this CDR3. The chain links TRBV19 to TRBJ1-1; D is uncertain. The CDR3 is 13 amino acids. Per germline, CDR1 LNHDA and CDR2 SQIVND (reference sequence). In DNA, the CDR3 is TGTGTCAGTAGTATAACAAAAAACACTGAAGCTTTCTTT. It yields the protein CVSSITKNTEAFF.

The DNA for the CDR3 is TGTGCCAGCAGCTTGGGGGACAGGGGGACTGAAGCTTTCTTT. It yields the protein CASSLGDRGTEAFF. This chain links TRBV11-1 with TRBJ1-1; TRBD1 agrees at 11 bases. Germline V gene sequence: CDR1 SGHAT, CDR2 FQDESV (reference sequence). The length of the CDR3 is 14 residues. The V and J ends lost 3 bases and 5 bases, in that order; junction bases with no gene match: 2.

This clone appeared a few times. One end of the junction does not line up with germline, which may come from a read error. In DNA, the CDR3 is TGTGCCAGCAGTTACACGGGTCTCGGGGCCAACGTCCTTACTTTC. Translated, it gives CASSYTGLGANVLTF. The chain is built from TRBV6-2 or TRBV6-3 and TRBJ2-6, with D perhaps given as TRBD1 or TRBD2 (5 bases each). CDR1 MNHEY and CDR2 SVGEGT come from the germline V gene. The CDR3 covers 15 residues.

This clone was recorded a few times. The rearrangement uses TRBV2 and TRBJ2-2; D possibly corresponds to TRBD2 (5 bases). Germline-derived CDR1 and CDR2 are SNHLY and FYNNEI. The CDR3 sequence is 15 residues long. Trimming left V 6 bases short and J 7 bases short, with 18 bases between. CDR3: CASSAETPRVGELFF. The CDR3 nucleotides read TGTGCCAGCAGCGCCGAGACCCCGAGGGTCGGGGAGCTGTTTTTT.

This clone has more than one count but fewer than ten. V usage is TRBV11-2 and J usage is TRBJ2-1; 12 bases line up with TRBD2. Per the germline V gene, CDR1 is SGHAT and CDR2 is FQNNGV. The CDR3 is made up of 15 amino acids. Losses at the gene ends were 7 bases for V and 6 bases for J; bases not matched to a gene: 7. CDR3 bases: TGTGCCAGCACTCCACCGGGACTAGCGGGCAATGAGCAGTTCTTC. It specifies CASTPPGLAGNEQFF.